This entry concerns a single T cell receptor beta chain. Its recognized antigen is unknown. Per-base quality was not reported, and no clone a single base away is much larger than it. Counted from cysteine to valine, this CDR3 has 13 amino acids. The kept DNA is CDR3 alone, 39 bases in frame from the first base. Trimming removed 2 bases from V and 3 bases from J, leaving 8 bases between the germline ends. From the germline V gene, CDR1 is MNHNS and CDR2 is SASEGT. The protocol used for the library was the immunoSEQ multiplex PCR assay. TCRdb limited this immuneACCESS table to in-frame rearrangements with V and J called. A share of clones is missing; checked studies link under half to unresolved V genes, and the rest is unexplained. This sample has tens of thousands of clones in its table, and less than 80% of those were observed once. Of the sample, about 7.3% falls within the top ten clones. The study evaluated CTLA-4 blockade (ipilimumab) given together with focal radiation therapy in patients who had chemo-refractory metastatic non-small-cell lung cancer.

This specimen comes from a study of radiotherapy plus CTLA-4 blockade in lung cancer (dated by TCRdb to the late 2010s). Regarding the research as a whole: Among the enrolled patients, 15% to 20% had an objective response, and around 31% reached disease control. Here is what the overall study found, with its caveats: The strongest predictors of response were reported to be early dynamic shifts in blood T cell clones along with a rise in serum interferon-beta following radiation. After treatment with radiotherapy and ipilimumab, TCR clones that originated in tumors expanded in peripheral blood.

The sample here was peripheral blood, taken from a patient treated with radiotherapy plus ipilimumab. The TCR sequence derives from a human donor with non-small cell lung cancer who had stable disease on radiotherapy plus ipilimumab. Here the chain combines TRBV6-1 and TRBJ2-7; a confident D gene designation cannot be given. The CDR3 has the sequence CASSEIRLYEQYV. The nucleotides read TGTGCCAGCAGTGAAATTCGACTCTACGAGCAGTACGTC.